This is a list of T cell receptor beta chains from one sample in a study of T-cell reconstitution after alpha-beta-depleted transplantation in children. TCRdb re-derived calls from the PCR reads in MiXCR, one entry per CDR3 protein. Among 900,000 or so distinct CDR3 sequences listed, roughly 15% were seen once. Source: PBMCs, mostly from graft donor cells, taken 360 days after TCRalphabeta/CD19-depleted stem cell transplant. The receptors come from a male patient between 5 and 17 years old who had a stem cell transplant for acute lymphoblastic leukemia, so the T cells may come from the graft donor. Both conserved end residues are part of each CDR3. Fields, in order: clone size, D gene, CDR3 length, J gene, V gene, CDR3 DNA, CDR3 protein. The D gene is left open where the match is weak. For some rows the clone size is stated as once, few or many, or as a class when expanded; others skip it.

>few|.|14|TRBJ1-1|TRBV28
TGTGCCAGCAGTTTACAGGGAGGGTGGACTGAAGCTTTCTTT
CASSLQGGWTEAFF
>.|.|15|TRBJ2-7|TRBV29-1
TGCAGCGTTGAAGATGAGCGTCACGTCCACTACGAGCAGTACTTC
CSVEDERHVHYEQYF
>many|.|11|TRBJ2-7|TRBV5-1
TGTGCCAGCAGCATTGGATACGAGCAGTACTTC
CASSIGYEQYF
>few|.|14|TRBJ1-1|TRBV5-1
TGCGCCAGCACTTGGATACAGGGGAACACTGAAGCTTTCTTT
CASTWIQGNTEAFF
>.|TRBD2|14|TRBJ2-7|TRBV12-3/TRBV12-4
TGTGCCAGCAGCCTAGCGGGAGTTCTCTACGAGCAGTACTTC
CASSLAGVLYEQYF
>few|.|15|TRBJ2-1|TRBV24-1
TGTGCCACCAGTGATCCAACCCGGATGGGGGATGAGCAGTTCTTC
CATSDPTRMGDEQFF
>few|.|15|TRBJ2-2|TRBV28
TGTGCCAGCAGTCGCTTCTGGAGAAGTTCCGGGGAGCTGTTTTTT
CASSRFWRSSGELFF
>.|.|14|TRBJ2-2|TRBV4-1
TGCGCCAGCAGATGGACAGCCAAAGGGGGGGAGCTGTTTTTT
CASRWTAKGGELFF
>.|.|16|TRBJ2-3|TRBV27
TGTGCCAGCATCGATTTCGGGACCGGATCCACAGATACGCAGTATTTT
CASIDFGTGSTDTQYF
>few|TRBD1|15|TRBJ2-7|TRBV3-1
TGTGCCAGCAGTAGACAGGGGGACTTCTCCTACGAGCAGTACTTC
CASSRQGDFSYEQYF
>.|.|16|TRBJ2-1|TRBV29-1
TGCAGCGTTGAGCGGGTACGTTTGTTCTCCTACAATGAGCAGTTCTTC
CSVERVRLFSYNEQFF